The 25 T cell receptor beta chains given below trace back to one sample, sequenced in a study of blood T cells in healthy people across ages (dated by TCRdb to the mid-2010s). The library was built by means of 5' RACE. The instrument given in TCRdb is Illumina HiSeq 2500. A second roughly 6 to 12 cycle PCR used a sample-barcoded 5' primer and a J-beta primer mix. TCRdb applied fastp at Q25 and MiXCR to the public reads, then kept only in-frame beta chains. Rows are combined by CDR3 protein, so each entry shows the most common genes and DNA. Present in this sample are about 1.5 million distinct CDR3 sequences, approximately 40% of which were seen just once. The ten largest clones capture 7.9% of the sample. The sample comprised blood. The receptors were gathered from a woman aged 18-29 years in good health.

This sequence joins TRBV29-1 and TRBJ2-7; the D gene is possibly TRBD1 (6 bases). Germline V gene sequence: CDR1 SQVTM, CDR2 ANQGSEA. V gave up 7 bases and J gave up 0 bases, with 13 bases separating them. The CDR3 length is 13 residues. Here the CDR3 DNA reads TGCAGCGCCTCCGGACAGTACTCCTACGAGCAGTACTTC. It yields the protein CSASGQYSYEQYF.

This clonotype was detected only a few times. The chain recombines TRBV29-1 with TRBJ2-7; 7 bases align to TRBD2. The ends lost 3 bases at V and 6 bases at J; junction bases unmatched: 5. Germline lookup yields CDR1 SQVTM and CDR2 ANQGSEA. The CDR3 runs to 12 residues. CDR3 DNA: TGCAGCGTTGAGCGGGAGAGAGGCGAGCAGTACTTC. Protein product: CSVERERGEQYF.

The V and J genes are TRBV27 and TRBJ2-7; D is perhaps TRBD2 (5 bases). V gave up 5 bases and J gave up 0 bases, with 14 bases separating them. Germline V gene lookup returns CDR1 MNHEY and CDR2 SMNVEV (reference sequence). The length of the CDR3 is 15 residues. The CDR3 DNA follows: TGTGCCAGCAGTGCCGGAGGCGGACCCTCCTACGAGCAGTACTTC. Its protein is CASSAGGGPSYEQYF.

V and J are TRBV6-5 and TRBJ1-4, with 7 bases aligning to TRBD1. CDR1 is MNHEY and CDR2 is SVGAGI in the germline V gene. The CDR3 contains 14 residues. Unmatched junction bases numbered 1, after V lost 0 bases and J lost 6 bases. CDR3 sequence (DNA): TGTGCCAGCAGTTACTCAGGGGGCGATGAAAAACTGTTTTTT. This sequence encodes CASSYSGGDEKLFF.

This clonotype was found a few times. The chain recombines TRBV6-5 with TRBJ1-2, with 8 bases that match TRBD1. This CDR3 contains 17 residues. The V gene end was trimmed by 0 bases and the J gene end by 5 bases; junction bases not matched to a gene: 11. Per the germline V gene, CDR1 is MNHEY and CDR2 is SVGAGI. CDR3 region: CASSYSGSQGARYGYTF. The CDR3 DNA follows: TGTGCCAGCAGTTACTCCGGCTCTCAGGGGGCACGGTATGGCTACACCTTC.

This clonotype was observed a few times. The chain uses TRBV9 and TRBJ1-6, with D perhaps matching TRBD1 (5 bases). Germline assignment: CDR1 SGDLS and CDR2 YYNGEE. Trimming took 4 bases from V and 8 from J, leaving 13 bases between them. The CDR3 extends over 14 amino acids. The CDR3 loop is CASSPGTEYSPLHF. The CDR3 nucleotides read TGTGCCAGCAGCCCAGGGACGGAATATTCACCCCTCCACTTT. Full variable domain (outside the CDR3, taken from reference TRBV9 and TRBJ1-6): DSGVTQTPKHLITATGQRVTLRCSPRSGDLSVYWYQQSLDQGLQFLIQYYNGEERAKGNILERFSAQQFPDLHSELNLSSLELGDSALYFCASSPGTEYSPLHFGNGTRLTVT.

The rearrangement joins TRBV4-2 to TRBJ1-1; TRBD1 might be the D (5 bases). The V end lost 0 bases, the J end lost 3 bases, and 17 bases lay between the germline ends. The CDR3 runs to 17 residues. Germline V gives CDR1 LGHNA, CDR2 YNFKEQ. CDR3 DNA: TGTGCCAGCAGCCAAGATCATTCGGCGGCGGGGCACACTGAAGCTTTCTTT. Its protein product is CASSQDHSAAGHTEAFF.

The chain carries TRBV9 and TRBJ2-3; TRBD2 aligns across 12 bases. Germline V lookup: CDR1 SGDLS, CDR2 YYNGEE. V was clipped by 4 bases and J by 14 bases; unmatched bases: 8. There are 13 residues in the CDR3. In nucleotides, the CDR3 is TGTGCCAGCAGCCCGGGGACTAGCGGGTTCTCGTATTTT. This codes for CASSPGTSGFSYF.

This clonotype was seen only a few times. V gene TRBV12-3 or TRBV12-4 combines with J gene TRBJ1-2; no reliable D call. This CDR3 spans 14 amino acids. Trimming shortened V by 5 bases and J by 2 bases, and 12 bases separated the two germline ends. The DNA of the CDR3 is TGTGCCAGCAGTCCGCTGGGCTCCAACTATGGCTACACCTTC. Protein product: CASSPLGSNYGYTF.

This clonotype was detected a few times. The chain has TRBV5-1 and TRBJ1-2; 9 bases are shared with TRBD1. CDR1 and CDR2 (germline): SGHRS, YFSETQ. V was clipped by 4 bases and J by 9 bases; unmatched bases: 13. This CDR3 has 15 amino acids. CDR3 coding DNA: TGCGCCAGCAGCGTTCACACAGGGGGCGAGATGAGCTACACCTTC. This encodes CASSVHTGGEMSYTF.

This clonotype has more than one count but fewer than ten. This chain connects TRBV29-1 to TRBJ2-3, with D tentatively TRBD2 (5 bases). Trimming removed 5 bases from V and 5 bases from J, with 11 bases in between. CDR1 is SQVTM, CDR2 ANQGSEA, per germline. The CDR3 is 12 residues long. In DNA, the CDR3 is TGCAGCGTTTCCCCTCGGGGAGATACGCAGTATTTT. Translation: CSVSPRGDTQYF.

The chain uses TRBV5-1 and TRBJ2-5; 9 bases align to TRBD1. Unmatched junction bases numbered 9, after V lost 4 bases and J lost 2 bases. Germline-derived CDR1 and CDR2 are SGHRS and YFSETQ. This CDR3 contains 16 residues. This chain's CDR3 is CASSLATGGKQETQYF. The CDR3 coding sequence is TGCGCCAGCAGCCTGGCGACAGGGGGGAAGCAAGAGACCCAGTACTTC.

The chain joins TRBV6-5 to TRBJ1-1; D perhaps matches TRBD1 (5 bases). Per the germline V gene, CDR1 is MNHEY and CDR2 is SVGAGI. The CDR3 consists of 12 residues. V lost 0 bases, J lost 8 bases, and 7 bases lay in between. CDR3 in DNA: TGTGCCAGCAGTTACTCGCCAGGGGAAGCTTTCTTT. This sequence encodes CASSYSPGEAFF.

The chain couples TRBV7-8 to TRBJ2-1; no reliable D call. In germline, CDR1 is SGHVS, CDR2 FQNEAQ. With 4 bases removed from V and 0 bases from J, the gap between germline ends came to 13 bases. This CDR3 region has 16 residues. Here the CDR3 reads CASSSRRLSSYNEQFF. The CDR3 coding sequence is TGTGCCAGCAGCTCGAGGCGGCTAAGCTCCTACAATGAGCAGTTCTTC.

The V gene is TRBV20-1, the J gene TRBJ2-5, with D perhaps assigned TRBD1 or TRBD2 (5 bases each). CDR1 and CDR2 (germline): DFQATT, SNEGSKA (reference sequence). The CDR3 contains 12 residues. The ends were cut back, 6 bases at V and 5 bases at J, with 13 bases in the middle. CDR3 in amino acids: CSAGTMRETQYF. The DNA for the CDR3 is TGCAGTGCCGGGACCATGCGGGAGACCCAGTACTTC.

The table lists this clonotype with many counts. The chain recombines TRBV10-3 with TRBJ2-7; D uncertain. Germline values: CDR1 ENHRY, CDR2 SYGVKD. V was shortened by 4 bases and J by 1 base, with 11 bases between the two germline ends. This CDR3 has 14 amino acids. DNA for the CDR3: TGTGCCATCAGTGGGACCGCCTATTCCTACGAGCAGTACTTC. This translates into CAISGTAYSYEQYF.

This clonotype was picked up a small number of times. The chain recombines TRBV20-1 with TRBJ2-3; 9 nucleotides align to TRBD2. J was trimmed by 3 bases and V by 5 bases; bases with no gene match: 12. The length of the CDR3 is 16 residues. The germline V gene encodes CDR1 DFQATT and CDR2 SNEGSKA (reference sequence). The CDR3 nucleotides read TGCAGTGCTCCCGTGGGTAGCGGGAGTCGTACAGATACGCAGTATTTT. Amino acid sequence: CSAPVGSGSRTDTQYF.

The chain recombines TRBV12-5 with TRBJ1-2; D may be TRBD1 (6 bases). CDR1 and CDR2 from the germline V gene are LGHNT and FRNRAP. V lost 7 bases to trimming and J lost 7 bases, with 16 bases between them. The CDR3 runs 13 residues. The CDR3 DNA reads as TGTGCTAGTGCCCTGGGACAAGCTGCTGGCTACACCTTC. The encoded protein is CASALGQAAGYTF.

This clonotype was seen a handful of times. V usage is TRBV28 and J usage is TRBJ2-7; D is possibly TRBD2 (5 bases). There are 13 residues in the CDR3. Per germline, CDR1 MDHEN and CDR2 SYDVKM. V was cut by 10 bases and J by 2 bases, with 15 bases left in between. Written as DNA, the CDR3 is TGTGCCATCCGAGACGAGGGTGCCTACGAGCAGTACTTC. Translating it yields CAIRDEGAYEQYF.

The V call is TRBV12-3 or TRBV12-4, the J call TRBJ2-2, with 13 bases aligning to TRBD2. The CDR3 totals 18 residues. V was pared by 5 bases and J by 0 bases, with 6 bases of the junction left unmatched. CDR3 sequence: CASSPRLAGGTNTGELFF. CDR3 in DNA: TGTGCCAGCAGTCCAAGACTAGCGGGAGGCACGAACACCGGGGAGCTGTTTTTT.

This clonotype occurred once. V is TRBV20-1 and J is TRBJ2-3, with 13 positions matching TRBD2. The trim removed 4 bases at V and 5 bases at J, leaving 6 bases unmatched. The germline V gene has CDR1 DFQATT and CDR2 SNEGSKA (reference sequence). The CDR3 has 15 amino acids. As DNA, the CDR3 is TGCAGTGCTACTGGACTAGCGGGGGTCCTAGATACGCAGTATTTT. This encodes CSATGLAGVLDTQYF.

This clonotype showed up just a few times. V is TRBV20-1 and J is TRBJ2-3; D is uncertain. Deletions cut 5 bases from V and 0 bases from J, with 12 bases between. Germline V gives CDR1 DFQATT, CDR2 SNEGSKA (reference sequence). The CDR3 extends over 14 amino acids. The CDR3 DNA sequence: TGCAGTGCTTTAAGGGTCGATAGCACAGATACGCAGTATTTT. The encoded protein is CSALRVDSTDTQYF.

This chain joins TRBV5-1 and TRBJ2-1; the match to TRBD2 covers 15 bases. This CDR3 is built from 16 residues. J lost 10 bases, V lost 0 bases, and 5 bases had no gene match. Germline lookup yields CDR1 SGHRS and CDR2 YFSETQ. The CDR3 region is CASSLVRTSGGAEQFF. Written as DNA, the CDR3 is TGCGCCAGCAGCTTGGTCAGGACTAGCGGGGGGGCCGAGCAGTTCTTC. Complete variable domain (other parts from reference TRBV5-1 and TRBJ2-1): KAGVTQTPRYLIKTRGQQVTLSCSPISGHRSVSWYQQTPGQGLQFLFEYFSETQRNKGNFPGRFSGRQFSNSRSEMNVSTLELGDSALYLCASSLVRTSGGAEQFFGPGTRLTVL.

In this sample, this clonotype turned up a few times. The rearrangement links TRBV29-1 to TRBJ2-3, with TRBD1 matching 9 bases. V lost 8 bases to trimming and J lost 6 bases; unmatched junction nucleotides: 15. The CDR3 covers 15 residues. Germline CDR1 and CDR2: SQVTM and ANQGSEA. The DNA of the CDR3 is TGCAGCTTCCAACGGACAGGGGCCTTCGGGGATACGCAGTATTTT. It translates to CSFQRTGAFGDTQYF.

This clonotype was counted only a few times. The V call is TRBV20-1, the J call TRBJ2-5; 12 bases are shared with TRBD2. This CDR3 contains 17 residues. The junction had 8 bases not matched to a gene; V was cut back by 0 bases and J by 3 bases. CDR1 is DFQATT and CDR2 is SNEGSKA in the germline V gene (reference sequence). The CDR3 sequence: CSARDLAGGPLEETQYF. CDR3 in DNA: TGCAGTGCTAGAGATCTAGCGGGAGGGCCTCTAGAAGAGACCCAGTACTTC.